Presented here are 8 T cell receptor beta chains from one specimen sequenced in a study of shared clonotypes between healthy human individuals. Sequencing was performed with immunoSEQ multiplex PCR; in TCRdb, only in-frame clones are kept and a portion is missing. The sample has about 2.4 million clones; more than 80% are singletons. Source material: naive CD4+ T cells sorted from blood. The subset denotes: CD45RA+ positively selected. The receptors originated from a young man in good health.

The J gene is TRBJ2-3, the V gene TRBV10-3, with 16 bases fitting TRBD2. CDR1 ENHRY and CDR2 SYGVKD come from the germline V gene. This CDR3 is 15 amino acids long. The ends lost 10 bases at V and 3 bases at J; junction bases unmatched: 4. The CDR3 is CATGGLAGGTDTQYF. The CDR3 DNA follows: TGTGCCACCGGGGGACTAGCGGGAGGGACAGATACGCAGTATTTT.

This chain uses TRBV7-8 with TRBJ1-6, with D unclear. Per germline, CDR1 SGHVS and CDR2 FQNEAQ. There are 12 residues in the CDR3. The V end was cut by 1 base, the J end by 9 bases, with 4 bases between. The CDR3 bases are TGTGCCAGCAGCTTAGGGGGTTCACCCCTCCACTTT. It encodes CASSLGGSPLHF.

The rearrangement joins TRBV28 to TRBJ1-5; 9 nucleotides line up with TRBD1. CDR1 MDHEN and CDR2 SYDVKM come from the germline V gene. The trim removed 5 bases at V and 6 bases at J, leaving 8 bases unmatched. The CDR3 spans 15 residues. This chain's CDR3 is CASSPTGGQGQPQHF. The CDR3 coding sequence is TGTGCCAGCAGTCCCACAGGGGGCCAGGGTCAGCCCCAGCATTTT.

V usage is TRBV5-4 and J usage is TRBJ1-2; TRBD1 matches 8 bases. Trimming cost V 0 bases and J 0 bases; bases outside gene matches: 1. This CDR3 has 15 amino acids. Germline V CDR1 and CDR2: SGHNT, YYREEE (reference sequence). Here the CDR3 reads CASSLARGPNYGYTF. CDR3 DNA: TGTGCCAGCAGCTTGGCCAGGGGGCCTAACTATGGCTACACCTTC.

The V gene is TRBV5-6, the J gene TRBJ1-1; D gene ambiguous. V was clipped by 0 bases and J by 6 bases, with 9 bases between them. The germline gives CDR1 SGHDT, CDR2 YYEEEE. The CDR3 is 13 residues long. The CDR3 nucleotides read TGTGCCAGCAGCTTGGCTTCGGCGCCTGAAGCTTTCTTT. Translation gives CASSLASAPEAFF.

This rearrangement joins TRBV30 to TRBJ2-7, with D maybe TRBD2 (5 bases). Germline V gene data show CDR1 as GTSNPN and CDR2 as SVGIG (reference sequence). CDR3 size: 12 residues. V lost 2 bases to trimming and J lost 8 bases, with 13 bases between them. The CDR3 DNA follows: TGTGCCTGGAGTCCAAGGACTGGAAAGCAGTACTTC. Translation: CAWSPRTGKQYF.

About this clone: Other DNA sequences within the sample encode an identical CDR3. This chain's CDR3 is CASFRDSSYNEQFF. In DNA form, the CDR3 reads TGTGCCAGCTTCCGGGACAGCTCCTACAATGAGCAGTTCTTC. The chain joins TRBV6-1 to TRBJ2-1; 7 nucleotides agree with TRBD1. This CDR3 is built from 14 residues. Per the germline V gene, CDR1 is MNHNS and CDR2 is SASEGT. Trimming removed 8 bases from V and 0 bases from J; junction bases left unmatched: 4.

The CDR3 bases are TGTGCCAGCAGCAGAGGGACCCCAGTACGAGAGCAGTACTTC. It encodes CASSRGTPVREQYF. The V and J genes are TRBV6-5 and TRBJ2-7; D tentatively reads TRBD1 or TRBD2 (5 bases each). This CDR3 comprises 14 residues. Trimming cost V 6 bases and J 7 bases, with 19 bases left between them. CDR1 MNHEY and CDR2 SVGAGI come from the germline V gene.